Detailed here is one T cell receptor (beta chain). The antigen is unknown. These data come from a study of T cell responses to AZD1222 COVID-19 vaccine. Across the study: Second-dose groups at about 4 or about 12 weeks were pooled.

The V and J ends lost 0 bases and 8 bases respectively, with 16 bases between them. The CDR3 loop spans 15 amino acids. CDR1 and CDR2 (germline): PRHDT, FYEKMQ (reference sequence). Whole-study findings and limits: There were mostly white British donors and more females than males, and clonal diversity was possibly underestimated. Unmutated variant regions are reportedly targeted by nearly half of spike-specific TCRs. Spike was spanned by vaccine-associated CD4 TCRs, which were dominant at 160-218 and 743-854.

The protocol was immunoSEQ multiplex PCR, while the TCRdb copy is restricted to in-frame clones and leaves out a portion. This sample has some 130,000 clones; roughly nine tenths occur once, and the top ten carry less than 9%. The sample in question was peripheral blood, obtained on day 0 of AZD1222 vaccination. This chain joins TRBV13 and TRBJ1-2; no reliable D call. This TCR derives from an adult in good health. The CDR3, as DNA: TGTGCCAGCAGCTTAGGCTTTAGGAACCTTTGGGGCTACACCTTC. Its translation is CASSLGFRNLWGYTF.